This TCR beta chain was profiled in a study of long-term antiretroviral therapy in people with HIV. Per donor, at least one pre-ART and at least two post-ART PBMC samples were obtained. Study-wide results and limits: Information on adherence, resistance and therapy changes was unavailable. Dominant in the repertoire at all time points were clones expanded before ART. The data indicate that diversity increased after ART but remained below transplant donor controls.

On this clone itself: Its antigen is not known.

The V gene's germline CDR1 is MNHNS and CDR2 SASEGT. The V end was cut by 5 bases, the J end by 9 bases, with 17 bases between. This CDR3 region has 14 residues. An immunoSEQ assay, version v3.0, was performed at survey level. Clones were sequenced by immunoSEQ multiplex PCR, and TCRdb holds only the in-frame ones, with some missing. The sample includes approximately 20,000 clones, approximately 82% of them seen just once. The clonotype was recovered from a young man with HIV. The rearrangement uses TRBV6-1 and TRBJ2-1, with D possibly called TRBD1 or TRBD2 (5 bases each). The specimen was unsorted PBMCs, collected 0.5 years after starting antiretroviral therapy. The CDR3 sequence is CASSFSTRDGEQFF. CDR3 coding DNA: TGTGCCAGCAGTTTTAGTACGAGGGACGGTGAGCAGTTCTTC.